The 15 T cell receptor beta chains given below trace back to one sample, sequenced in a study of Graves' ophthalmopathy and Graves' hyperthyroidism. Using RNA transcripts, the TCR beta CDR3 regions were amplified. The authors performed first-round RT-PCR with HTBI primers and then a second-round multiplex PCR. TCRdb re-called the multiplex PCR reads with MiXCR, one entry per CDR3 protein. The sample comprises almost 750,000 distinct CDR3 sequences, around 40% of which are singletons, and around 40% rests with the top ten. The sequencing input was peripheral blood. Receptors were obtained from an adult man with Graves' ophthalmopathy.

Regarding this clonotype: At one end, the junction sequence differs from germline, possibly due to a read error. The V gene is TRBV10-3, the J gene TRBJ1-2, with 8 positions matching TRBD1. Germline CDR1 is ENHRY and CDR2 is SYGVKD. CDR3 length equals 15 residues. The CDR3 DNA reads TGTGCCAGCAGTCCCGTGGACAGGGATGGCTATGGCTACACCTTC. Encoded protein: CASSPVDRDGYGYTF.

The chain links TRBV4-3 to TRBJ2-5; D is perhaps TRBD2 (6 bases). This CDR3 is 14 amino acids long. Trimming stripped 3 bases from V and 8 bases from J, with 16 bases between. Germline lookup yields CDR1 LGHNA and CDR2 YSLEER. Here the CDR3 reads CASSHSSVDETQYF. The CDR3 bases are TGCGCCAGCAGCCATTCTAGCGTAGACGAAACCCAGTACTTC.

The rearrangement links TRBV7-2 to TRBJ2-5, with D perhaps being TRBD1 or TRBD2 (6 bases each). V was shortened by 7 bases and J by 5 bases, with 17 bases between the two germline ends. CDR3 length equals 14 residues. Germline-derived CDR1 and CDR2 are SGHTA and FQGNSA. This chain's CDR3 is CASTNRGPGETQYF. As DNA, the CDR3 is TGTGCCAGCACCAACCGGGGGCCAGGCGAGACCCAGTACTTC. Full variable domain (remainder filled in from reference TRBV7-2 and TRBJ2-5): GAGVSQSPSNKVTEKGKDVELRCDPISGHTALYWYRQSLGQGLEFLIYFQGNSAPDKSGLPSDRFSAERTGGSVSTLTIQRTQQEDSAVYLCASTNRGPGETQYFGPGTRLLVL.

The chain combines TRBV6-5 with TRBJ1-5; D ambiguous. V lost 6 bases to trimming and J lost 6 bases, with 15 bases between them. The CDR3 length is 14 residues. Germline CDR1 is MNHEY and CDR2 is SVGAGI. The CDR3 DNA follows: TGTGCCAGCAGGGCAGGTTTGGACCCTCAGCCCCAGCATTTT. This sequence encodes CASRAGLDPQPQHF.

V usage is TRBV25-1 and J usage is TRBJ2-7; D is ambiguous. Germline lookup yields CDR1 MGHDK and CDR2 SYGVNS. The CDR3 length is 12 residues. Trimming shortened V by 4 bases and J by 5 bases, and 9 bases separated the two germline ends. This CDR3 reads CASSGGTHEQYF. The CDR3 nucleotides read TGTGCCAGCAGTGGGGGTACCCACGAGCAGTACTTC.

This clonotype was observed a handful of times. The chain uses TRBV19 and TRBJ1-5; tentative D call: TRBD1 (6 bases). The V gene lost 5 bases and the J gene lost 6 bases, with 17 bases spanning the gap. The CDR3 loop spans 15 amino acids. The germline V gene has CDR1 LNHDA and CDR2 SQIVND (reference sequence). The chain's CDR3 is CASSPRGGAFQPQHF. The DNA for the CDR3 is TGTGCCAGTAGTCCTCGTGGGGGGGCATTTCAGCCCCAGCATTTT.

This clonotype was recorded at least ten times. The rearrangement joins TRBV29-1 to TRBJ1-1; 10 bases are a match to TRBD1. Germline CDR1 SQVTM, CDR2 ANQGSEA. This CDR3 region has 14 residues. The J segment lost 4 bases and the V segment lost 5 bases, leaving 7 bases of the junction unmatched. The CDR3 protein is CSVLFGQGGTEAFF. For the CDR3, the DNA is TGCAGCGTTCTCTTTGGACAGGGGGGCACTGAAGCTTTCTTT. The whole variable domain, remainder taken from reference TRBV29-1 and TRBJ1-1, is SAVISQKPSRDICQRGTSLTIQCQVDSQVTMMFWYRQQPGQSLTLIATANQGSEATYESGFVIDKFPISRPNLTFSTLTVSNMSPEDSSIYLCSVLFGQGGTEAFFGQGTRLTVV.

V is TRBV9 and J is TRBJ1-1; 11 positions agree with TRBD1. The CDR3 is made up of 17 amino acids. The V and J ends lost 4 bases and 0 bases, in that order; junction bases with no gene match: 8. CDR1 and CDR2 (germline): SGDLS, YYNGEE. The CDR3 DNA sequence: TGTGCCAGCAGCCCACGGACAGGGGGCCTCATGAACACTGAAGCTTTCTTT. It encodes CASSPRTGGLMNTEAFF. Looking up the rest from reference TRBV9 and TRBJ1-1 gives the full variable domain: DSGVTQTPKHLITATGQRVTLRCSPRSGDLSVYWYQQSLDQGLQFLIQYYNGEERAKGNILERFSAQQFPDLHSELNLSSLELGDSALYFCASSPRTGGLMNTEAFFGQGTRLTVV.

The chain joins TRBV7-9 to TRBJ1-4; maybe TRBD1 (6 bases). This CDR3 comprises 16 residues. Trimming stripped 5 bases from V and 3 bases from J, with 16 bases between. Germline V gene sequence: CDR1 SEHNR, CDR2 FQNEAQ (reference sequence). CDR3 nucleotides: TGTGCCAGCAGCCCTGAGATGGGGGCCTCTAATGAAAAACTGTTTTTT. This encodes CASSPEMGASNEKLFF.

CDR3 in amino acids: CASSLDFGKYGYTF. CDR3 DNA sequence: TGTGCCAGCAGCTTGGATTTTGGAAAATATGGCTACACCTTC. J is TRBJ1-2 and V is TRBV5-6; no definite D call. V was shortened by 0 bases and J by 5 bases, with 11 bases between the two germline ends. The V gene's germline CDR1 is SGHDT and CDR2 YYEEEE. The CDR3 loop spans 14 amino acids.

This clonotype turned up a few times. V usage is TRBV20-1 and J usage is TRBJ2-7; 7 positions agree with TRBD1. Trimming at V came to 2 bases and at J to 6 bases, leaving 13 bases not matched to a gene. Germline CDR1 reads DFQATT; CDR2 reads SNEGSKA (reference sequence). The CDR3 runs 15 residues. The CDR3 DNA is TGCAGTGCTAGAAGTCCCGCGACAGGGTCTGTCGAGCAGTACTTC. Residues: CSARSPATGSVEQYF.

Only a few counts were recorded for this clonotype. This chain connects TRBV20-1 to TRBJ2-7; tentative D call: TRBD2 (6 bases). Germline V gene lookup returns CDR1 DFQATT and CDR2 SNEGSKA (reference sequence). CDR3 size: 13 residues. V dropped 1 base and J dropped 4 bases, with 11 bases sitting between them. The CDR3 reads CSARAGAGYEQYF. As DNA, the CDR3 is TGCAGTGCTAGAGCCGGGGCGGGGTACGAGCAGTACTTC.

This clonotype turned up a few times. This sequence joins TRBV19 and TRBJ2-7; tentatively, D is TRBD2 (6 bases). Per the germline V gene, CDR1 is LNHDA and CDR2 is SQIVND (reference sequence). Trimming took 1 base from V and 4 from J, leaving 14 bases between them. This CDR3 contains 15 residues. The CDR3 DNA follows: TGTGCCAGTAGTATAGGGGGAGCGGGCGCTTACGAGCAGTACTTC. Its protein product is CASSIGGAGAYEQYF.

This chain joins TRBV9 and TRBJ1-1; unclear D gene. The V gene lost 0 bases and the J gene lost 0 bases, with 18 bases spanning the gap. This CDR3 comprises 18 residues. The germline V gene has CDR1 SGDLS and CDR2 YYNGEE. CDR3: CASSVGAGLKSMNTEAFF. CDR3 in DNA: TGTGCCAGCAGCGTAGGAGCGGGTCTGAAATCTATGAACACTGAAGCTTTCTTT.

Note on this clonotype: Possible read error: a much larger clone is one base away. The chain combines TRBV29-1 with TRBJ1-4; D is perhaps TRBD1 (5 bases). The CDR3 sequence is 15 residues long. CDR1 SQVTM and CDR2 ANQGSEA come from the germline V gene. The V end lost 1 base, the J end lost 5 bases, and 14 bases lay between the germline ends. This CDR3 is CSVEVPGTRNEKLFF. CDR3 in DNA: TGCAGCGTTGAAGTACCCGGGACCAGGAATGAAAAACTGTTTTTT.